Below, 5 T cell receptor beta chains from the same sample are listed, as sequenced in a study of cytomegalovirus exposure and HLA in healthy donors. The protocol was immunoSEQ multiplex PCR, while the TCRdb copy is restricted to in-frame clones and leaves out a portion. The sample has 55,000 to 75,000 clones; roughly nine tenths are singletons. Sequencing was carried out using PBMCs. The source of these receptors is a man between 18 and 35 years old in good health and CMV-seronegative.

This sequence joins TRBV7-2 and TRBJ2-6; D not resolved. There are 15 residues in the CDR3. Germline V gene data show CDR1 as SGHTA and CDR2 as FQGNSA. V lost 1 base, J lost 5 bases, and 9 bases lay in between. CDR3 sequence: CASSLGWARANVLTF. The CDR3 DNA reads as TGTGCCAGCAGCTTAGGTTGGGCGCGGGCCAACGTCCTGACTTTC.

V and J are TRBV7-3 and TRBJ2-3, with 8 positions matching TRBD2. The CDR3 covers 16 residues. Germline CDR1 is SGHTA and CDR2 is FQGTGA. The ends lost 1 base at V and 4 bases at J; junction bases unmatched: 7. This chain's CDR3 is CASSLRRAGAPDTQYF. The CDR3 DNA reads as TGTGCCAGCAGCTTAAGGCGAGCGGGAGCCCCAGATACGCAGTATTTT.

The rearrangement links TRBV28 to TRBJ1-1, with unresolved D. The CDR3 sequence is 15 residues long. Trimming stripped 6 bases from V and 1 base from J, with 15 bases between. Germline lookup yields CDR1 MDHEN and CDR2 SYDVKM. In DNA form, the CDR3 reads TGTGCCAGCAGCCCAACGGCCGGGAGGAACACTGAAGCTTTCTTT. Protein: CASSPTAGRNTEAFF.

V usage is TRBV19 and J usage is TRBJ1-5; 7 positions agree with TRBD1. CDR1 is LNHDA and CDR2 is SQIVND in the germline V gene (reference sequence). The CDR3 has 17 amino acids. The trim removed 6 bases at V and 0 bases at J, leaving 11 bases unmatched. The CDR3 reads CASSPYRDSHSNQPQHF. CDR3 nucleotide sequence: TGTGCCAGTAGCCCCTATCGGGACAGCCATAGCAATCAGCCCCAGCATTTT. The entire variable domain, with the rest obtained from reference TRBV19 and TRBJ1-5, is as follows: DGGITQSPKYLFRKEGQNVTLSCEQNLNHDAMYWYRQDPGQGLRLIYYSQIVNDFQKGDIAEGYSVSREKKESFPLTVTSAQKNPTAFYLCASSPYRDSHSNQPQHFGDGTRLSIL.

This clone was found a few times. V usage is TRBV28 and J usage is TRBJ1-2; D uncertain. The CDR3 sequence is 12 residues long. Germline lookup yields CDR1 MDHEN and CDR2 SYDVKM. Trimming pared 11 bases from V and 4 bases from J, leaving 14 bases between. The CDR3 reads CAAGPPSYGYTF. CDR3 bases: TGTGCCGCTGGGCCACCAAGCTATGGCTACACCTTC.